This T cell receptor (beta chain) came from a study of CD8+CD57+ T cells in acquired aplastic anemia. On the study more broadly: The mean DNA yield obtained from sorted CD4+ and CD8+ cells came to 3.2 ug. Healthy donor sequencing depth: 9.5 million to 10.8 million CD4+, roughly 12 million CD8+ reads. Findings of the study overall: Almost 30 shared CD8+ CDR3s appeared highly expressed within patients' immunodominant clones.

CDR1 is SQVTM and CDR2 is ANQGSEA in the germline V gene. V lost 5 bases and J lost 0, with 11 bases in between. The CDR3 runs 13 residues. Details on this clonotype: What it binds is not known.

It was genomic DNA that served as the template for profiling TCR beta VDJ and CDR3. Each CDR3 protein is one row after TCRdb ran MiXCR on the reads. The table lists some 190,000 distinct CDR3 sequences, less than 55% of them singletons. The V call is TRBV29-1, the J call TRBJ2-7, with D unclear. This TCR was recovered from a human donor in good health. Sequencing was done on a sample of sorted CD4+, CD8+, or CD8+CD57+ T cells (not recorded which) from PBMCs. The CDR3 spells CSVLPESSYEQYF. CDR3 nucleotides: TGCAGCGTTCTTCCGGAAAGCTCCTACGAGCAGTACTTC.